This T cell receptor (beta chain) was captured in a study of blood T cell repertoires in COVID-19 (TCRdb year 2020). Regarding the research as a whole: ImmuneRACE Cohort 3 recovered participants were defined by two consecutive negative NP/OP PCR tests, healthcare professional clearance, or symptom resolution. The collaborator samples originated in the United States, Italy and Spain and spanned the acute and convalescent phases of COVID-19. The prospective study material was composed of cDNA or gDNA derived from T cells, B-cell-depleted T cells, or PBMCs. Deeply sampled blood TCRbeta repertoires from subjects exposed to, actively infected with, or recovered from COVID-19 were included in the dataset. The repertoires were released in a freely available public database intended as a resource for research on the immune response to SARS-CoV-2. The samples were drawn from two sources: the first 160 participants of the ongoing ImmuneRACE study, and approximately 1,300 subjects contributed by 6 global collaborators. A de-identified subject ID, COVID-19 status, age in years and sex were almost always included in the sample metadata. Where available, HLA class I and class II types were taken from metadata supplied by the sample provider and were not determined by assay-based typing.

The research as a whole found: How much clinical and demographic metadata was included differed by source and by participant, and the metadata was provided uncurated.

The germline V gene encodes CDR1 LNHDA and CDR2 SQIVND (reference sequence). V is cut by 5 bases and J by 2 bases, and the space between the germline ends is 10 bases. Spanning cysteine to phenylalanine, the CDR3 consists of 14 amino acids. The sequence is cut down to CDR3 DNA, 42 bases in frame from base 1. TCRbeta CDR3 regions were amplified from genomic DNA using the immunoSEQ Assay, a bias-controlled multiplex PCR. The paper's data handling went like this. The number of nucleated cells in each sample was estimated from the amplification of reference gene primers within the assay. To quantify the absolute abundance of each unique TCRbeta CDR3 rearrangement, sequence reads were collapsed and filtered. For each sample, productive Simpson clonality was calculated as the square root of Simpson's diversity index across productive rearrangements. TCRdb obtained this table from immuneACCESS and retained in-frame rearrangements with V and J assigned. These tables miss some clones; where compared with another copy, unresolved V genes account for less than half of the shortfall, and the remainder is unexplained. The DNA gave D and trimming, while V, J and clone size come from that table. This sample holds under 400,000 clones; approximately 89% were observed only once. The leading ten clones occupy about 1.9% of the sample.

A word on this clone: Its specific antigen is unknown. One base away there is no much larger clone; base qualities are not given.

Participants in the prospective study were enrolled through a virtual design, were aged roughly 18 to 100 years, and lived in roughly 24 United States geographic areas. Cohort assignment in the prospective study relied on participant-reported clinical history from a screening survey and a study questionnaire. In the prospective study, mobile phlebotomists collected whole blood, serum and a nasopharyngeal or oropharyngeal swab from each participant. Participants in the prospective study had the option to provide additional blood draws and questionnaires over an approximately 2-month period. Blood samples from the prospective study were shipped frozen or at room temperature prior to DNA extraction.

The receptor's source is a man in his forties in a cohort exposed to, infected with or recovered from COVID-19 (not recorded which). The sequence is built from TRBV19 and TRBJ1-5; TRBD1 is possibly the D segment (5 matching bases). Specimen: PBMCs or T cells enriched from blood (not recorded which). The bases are TGTGCCAGTAGTTCTCAGGGCGGCAATCAGCCCCAGCATTTT. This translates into CASSSQGGNQPQHF.